This T cell receptor beta chain was captured in a study of low-dose radiotherapy and immunotherapy resistance in tumors. Study at large: Patients took 300 mg oral aspirin daily for four cycles from cycle 1 day 1.

Trimming left V 4 bases short and J 2 bases short, with 17 bases between. The germline V gene has CDR1 SGHVS and CDR2 FQNEAQ. The CDR3 consists of 16 residues. The time point here: before trial treatment. With TRAV- and TRBV-specific primers, first-strand cDNA was made, covering the alpha and beta chains. Amplification, which lasted 20 PCR cycles, used a constant-region primer and V-primer adapter to amplify TCRs. Researchers amplified the isolated mRNA using in vitro transcription. Via MiXCR, TCRdb re-called the reads, giving one row per CDR3 protein. Among about 71,000 distinct CDR3 sequences, roughly 30% were seen once, and the ten largest hold 8.5% to 14%.

The V call is TRBV7-8, the J call TRBJ2-5, with TRBD2 as a possible D gene (6 bases). The clonotype originates from a female donor with ovarian cancer. Specimen: PBMCs, collected before treatment. The CDR3 DNA reads TGTGCCAGCAGCTGGGCACGGGGCGGGGTTCAAGAGACCCAGTACTTC. This translates into CASSWARGGVQETQYF.